This TCR beta chain is from a study of T cell responses to AZD1222 COVID-19 vaccine (dated by TCRdb to about 2021). For the wider study: A total of 233 trial participants underwent TCR sequencing, of whom some 200 had received two doses of AZD1222 and around 25 had received two doses of the MenACWY control vaccine. Trial participants were enrolled by age into 18-55, 56-69 and 70-plus year subgroups, with around 150, 28 and 57 TCR-sequenced participants respectively. What the study reported, not specific to this receptor: In the small 56-69-year group, the increase in depth fell short of significance, most likely because of low power. Conclusions about previously exposed vaccinees are limited, since just six or seven AZD1222 recipients were seropositive for SARS-CoV-2 at baseline. No day 14 peak-response samples were available, so repertoires were characterized only after the peak T cell response. A significant rise in spike-specific TCR breadth and depth was observed after two AZD1222 doses relative to day 0 and relative to MenACWY recipients. Nearly half of unique spike-specific TCRs reportedly recognized epitopes outside regions mutated in the B.1.351 and B.1.1.7 variants. Participants were mostly white British, with more females than males. The authors suggested clonal diversity may have been underestimated. The whole spike protein was spanned by vaccine-associated CD4 TCRs, and dominant responses were seen in regions 160-218 and 743-854.

The CDR3 numbers 16 residues from cysteine through phenylalanine. The only DNA kept is the CDR3, 48 bases in frame from the first base. For CDR1 and CDR2, the germline V gene lists ENHRY and SYGVKD. Trimming removed 3 bases from V and 6 bases from J; the gene matches leave 8 bases unexplained. The CDR3 regions of human TCRbeta chains were analyzed by immunosequencing. In the paper's pipeline: TCRs in the repertoires were compared against a reference library of SARS-CoV-2-specific TCRs that had been generated with the MIRA antigen-specificity platform. Breadth was defined as the fraction of unique TCRs that were SARS-CoV-2-associated. Depth was defined as the fraction of total T cells that were SARS-CoV-2-associated. Using the MIRA data, each spike-specific TCR was mapped to the spike region that the TCR reacts to and placed in a CD4 or CD8 class. Log10-transformed breadth and depth values were compared by one-way ANOVA with Sidak's multiple comparisons tests. TCRdb carries this immuneACCESS record with in-frame sequences only. Its versions omit some clonotypes, under half of them owing to an unresolved V gene in the studies checked, with the rest unexplained. V and J calls and clone size come straight from that table; D and trimming were deduced from the DNA. This sample is represented by just over 150,000 clones; around 85% of them were singletons. Just under 7% of the sample is held by the ten biggest clonotypes.

A note on this clone: No cognate antigen has been identified for it. The sample holds no much larger clone one base away, and base qualities are not on file.

What this sample's time point label stands for: sample from adult after SARS-CoV-2 infection, after symptom onset. A couple of convalescent COVID-19 patients, sampled after symptom onset from adults with prior SARS-CoV-2 infection, were also TCR-sequenced for comparison. The starting material was peripheral blood, obtained after recovery from COVID-19. The chain is assembled from TRBV10-3 and TRBJ2-2, with 9 bases in between that match TRBD1. This clonotype was sampled from an adult who had recovered from COVID-19. Here is the DNA: TGTGCCATCAGTGACCAGACAGGGGGGAGCGCCGGGGAGCTGTTTTTT. It codes for CAISDQTGGSAGELFF.